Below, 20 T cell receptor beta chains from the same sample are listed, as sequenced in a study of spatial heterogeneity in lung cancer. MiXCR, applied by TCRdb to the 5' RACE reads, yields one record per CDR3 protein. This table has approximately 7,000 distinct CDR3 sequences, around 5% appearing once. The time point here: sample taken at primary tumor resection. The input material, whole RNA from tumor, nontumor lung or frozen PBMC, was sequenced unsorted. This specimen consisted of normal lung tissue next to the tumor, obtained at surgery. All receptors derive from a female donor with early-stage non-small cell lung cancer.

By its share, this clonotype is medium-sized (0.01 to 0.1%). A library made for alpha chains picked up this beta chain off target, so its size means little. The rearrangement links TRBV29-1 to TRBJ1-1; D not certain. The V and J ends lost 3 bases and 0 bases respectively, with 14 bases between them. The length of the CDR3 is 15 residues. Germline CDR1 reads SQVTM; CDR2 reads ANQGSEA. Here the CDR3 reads CSVDEDNQMNTEAFF. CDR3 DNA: TGCAGCGTTGATGAAGACAATCAAATGAACACTGAAGCTTTCTTT.

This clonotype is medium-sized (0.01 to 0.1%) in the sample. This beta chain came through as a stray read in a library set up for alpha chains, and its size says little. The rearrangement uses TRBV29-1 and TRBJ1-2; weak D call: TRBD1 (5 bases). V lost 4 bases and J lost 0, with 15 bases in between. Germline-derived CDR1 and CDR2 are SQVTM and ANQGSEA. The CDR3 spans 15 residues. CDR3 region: CSVAPGGTANYGYTF. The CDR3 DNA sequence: TGCAGCGTTGCCCCTGGGGGGACGGCTAACTATGGCTACACCTTC.

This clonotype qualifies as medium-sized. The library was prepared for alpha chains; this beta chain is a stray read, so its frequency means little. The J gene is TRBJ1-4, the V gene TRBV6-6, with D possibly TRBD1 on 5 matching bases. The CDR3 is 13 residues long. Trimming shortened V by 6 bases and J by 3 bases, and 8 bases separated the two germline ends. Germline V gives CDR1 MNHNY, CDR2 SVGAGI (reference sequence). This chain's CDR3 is CASRAGPNEKLFF. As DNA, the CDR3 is TGTGCCAGCAGGGCGGGACCTAATGAAAAACTGTTTTTT.

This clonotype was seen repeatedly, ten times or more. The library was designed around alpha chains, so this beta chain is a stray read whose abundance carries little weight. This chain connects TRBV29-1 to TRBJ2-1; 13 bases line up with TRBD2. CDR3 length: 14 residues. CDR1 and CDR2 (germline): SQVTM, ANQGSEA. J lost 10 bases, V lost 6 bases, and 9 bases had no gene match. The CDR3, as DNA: TGCAGCGTCTTAGGACTAGCGGGAGTACAGGAGCAGTTCTTC. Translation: CSVLGLAGVQEQFF.

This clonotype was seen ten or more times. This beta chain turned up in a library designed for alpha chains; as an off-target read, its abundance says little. The CDR3 DNA reads as TGTGCCAGCAAACGGGACAGGGGGCGCGAGCAGTACTTC. The encoded protein is CASKRDRGREQYF. This sequence joins TRBV27 and TRBJ2-7; 12 bases are shared with TRBD1. Germline lookup yields CDR1 MNHEY and CDR2 SMNVEV (reference sequence). V lost 7 bases, J lost 6 bases, and 4 bases stayed unmatched. The CDR3 is made up of 13 amino acids.

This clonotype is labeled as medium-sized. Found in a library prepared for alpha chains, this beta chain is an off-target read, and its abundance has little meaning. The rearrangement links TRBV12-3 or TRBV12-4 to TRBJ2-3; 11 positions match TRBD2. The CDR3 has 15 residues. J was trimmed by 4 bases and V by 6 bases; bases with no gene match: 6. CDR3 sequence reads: CASSGTSGPSDTQYF. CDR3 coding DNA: TGTGCCAGCAGCGGGACTAGCGGACCTTCAGATACGCAGTATTTT.

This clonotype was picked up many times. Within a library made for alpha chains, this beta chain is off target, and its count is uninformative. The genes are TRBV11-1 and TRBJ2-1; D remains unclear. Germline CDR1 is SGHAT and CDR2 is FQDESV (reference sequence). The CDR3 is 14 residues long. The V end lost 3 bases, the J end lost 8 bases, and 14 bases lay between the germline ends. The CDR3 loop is CASSLISDFDEQFF. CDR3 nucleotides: TGTGCCAGCAGCTTGATCTCAGACTTCGATGAGCAGTTCTTC.

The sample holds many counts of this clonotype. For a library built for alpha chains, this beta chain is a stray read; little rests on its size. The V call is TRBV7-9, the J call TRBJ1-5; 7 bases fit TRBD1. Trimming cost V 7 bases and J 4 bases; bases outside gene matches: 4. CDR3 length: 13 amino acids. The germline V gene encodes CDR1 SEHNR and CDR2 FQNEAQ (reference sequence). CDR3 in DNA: TGTGCCAGCACGAAGACAGGGAATCAGCCCCAGCATTTT. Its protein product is CASTKTGNQPQHF.

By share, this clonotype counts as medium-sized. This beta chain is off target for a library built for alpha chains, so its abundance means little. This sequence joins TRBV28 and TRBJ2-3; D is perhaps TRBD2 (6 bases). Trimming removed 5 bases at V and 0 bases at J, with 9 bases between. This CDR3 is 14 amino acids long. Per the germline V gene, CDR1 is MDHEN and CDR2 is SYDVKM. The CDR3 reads CASSPGGSTDTQYF. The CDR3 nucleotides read TGTGCCAGCAGTCCCGGGGGTAGCACAGATACGCAGTATTTT.

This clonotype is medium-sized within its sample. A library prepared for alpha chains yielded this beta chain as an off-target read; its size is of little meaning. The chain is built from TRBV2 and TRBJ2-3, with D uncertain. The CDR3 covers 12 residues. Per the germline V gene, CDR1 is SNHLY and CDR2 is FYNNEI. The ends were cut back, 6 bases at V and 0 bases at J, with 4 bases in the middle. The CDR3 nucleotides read TGTGCCAGCAGCGGAAGCACAGATACGCAGTATTTT. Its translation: CASSGSTDTQYF.

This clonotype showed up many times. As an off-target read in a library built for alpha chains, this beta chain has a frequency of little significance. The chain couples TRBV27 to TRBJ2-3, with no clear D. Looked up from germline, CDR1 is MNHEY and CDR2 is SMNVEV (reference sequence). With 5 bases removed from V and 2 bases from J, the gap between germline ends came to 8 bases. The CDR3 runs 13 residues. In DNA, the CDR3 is TGTGCCAGCAGTGAACAACACACAGATACGCAGTATTTT. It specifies CASSEQHTDTQYF.

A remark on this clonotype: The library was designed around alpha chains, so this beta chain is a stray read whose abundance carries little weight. CDR3 amino acids: CSARPVTDTQYF. The CDR3 DNA is TGCAGTGCTAGACCCGTGACAGATACGCAGTATTTT. This chain joins TRBV20-1 and TRBJ2-3; D gene unclear. CDR1 DFQATT and CDR2 SNEGSKA come from the germline V gene (reference sequence). Trimming removed 2 bases from V and 3 bases from J, with 6 bases in between. The CDR3 length is 12 residues.

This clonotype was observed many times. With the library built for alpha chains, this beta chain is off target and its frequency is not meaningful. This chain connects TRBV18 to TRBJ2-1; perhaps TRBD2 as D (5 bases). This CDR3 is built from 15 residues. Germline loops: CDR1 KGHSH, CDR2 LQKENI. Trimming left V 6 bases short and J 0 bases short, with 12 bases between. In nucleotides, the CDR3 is TGTGCCAGCTCGCCTCCTGGGAGCTCCTACAATGAGCAGTTCTTC. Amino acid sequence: CASSPPGSSYNEQFF.

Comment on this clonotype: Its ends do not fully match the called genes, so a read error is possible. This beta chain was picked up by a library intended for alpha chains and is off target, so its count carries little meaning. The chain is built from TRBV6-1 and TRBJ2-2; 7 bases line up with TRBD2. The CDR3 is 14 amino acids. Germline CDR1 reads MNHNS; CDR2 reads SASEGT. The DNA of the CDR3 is TGTGCCAACATCCTAGCGGCGAACACCCGGGAGCTGTTTTTT. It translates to CANILAANTRELFF.

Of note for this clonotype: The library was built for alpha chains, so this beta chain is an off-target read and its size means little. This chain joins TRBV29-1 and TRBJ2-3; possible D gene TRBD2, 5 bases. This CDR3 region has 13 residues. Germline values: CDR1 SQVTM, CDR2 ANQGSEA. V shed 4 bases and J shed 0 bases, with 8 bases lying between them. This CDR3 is CSVVRVSTDTQYF. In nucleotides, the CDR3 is TGCAGCGTTGTGAGGGTTAGCACAGATACGCAGTATTTT.

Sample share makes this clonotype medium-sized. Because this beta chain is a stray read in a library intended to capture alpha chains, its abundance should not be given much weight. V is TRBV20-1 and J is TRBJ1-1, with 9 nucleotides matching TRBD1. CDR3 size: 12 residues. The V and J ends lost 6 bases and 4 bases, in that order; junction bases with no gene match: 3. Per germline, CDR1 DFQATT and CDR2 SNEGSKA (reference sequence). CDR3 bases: TGCAGTGCCCTGACAGGGGGCACTGAAGCTTTCTTT. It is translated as CSALTGGTEAFF.

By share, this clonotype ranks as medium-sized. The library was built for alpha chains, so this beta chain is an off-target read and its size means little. CDR3 loop: CASPLSLIRTTTPYTGELFF. CDR3 in DNA: TGTGCCAGCCCACTGTCCCTAATCCGGACTACGACCCCGTACACCGGGGAGCTGTTTTTT. The chain combines TRBV21-1 with TRBJ2-2; TRBD1, the table's D call, lacks a check against the DNA. TRBV21-1 is deemed a pseudogene. The CDR3 totals 20 residues.

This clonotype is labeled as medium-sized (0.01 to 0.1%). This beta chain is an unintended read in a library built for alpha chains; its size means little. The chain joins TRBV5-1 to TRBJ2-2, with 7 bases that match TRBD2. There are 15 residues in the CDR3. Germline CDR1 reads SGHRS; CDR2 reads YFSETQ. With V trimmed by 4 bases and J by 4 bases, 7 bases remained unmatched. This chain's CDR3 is CASSPQGGFTGELFF. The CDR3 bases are TGCGCCAGCAGCCCGCAGGGAGGGTTCACCGGGGAGCTGTTTTTT.

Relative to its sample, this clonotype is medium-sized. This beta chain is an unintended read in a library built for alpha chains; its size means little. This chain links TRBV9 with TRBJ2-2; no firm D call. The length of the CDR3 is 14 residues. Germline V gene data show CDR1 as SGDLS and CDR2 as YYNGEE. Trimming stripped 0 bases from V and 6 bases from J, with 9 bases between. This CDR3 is CASSVGRVAGELFF. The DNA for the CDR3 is TGTGCCAGCAGCGTAGGCCGCGTCGCCGGGGAGCTGTTTTTT.

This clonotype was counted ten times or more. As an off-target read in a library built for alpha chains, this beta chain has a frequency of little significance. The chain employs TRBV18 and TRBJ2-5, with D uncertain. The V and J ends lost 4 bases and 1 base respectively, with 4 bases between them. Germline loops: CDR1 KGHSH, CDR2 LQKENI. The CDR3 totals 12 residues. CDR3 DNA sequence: TGTGCCAGCTCACGACTCCAAGAGACCCAGTACTTC. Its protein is CASSRLQETQYF.